A selection of T cell receptor beta chains follows, all from one sample in a study of blood T cell repertoires in COVID-19. Method: immunoSEQ multiplex PCR; TCRdb's copy keeps in-frame clones and lacks some. The sample contains tens of thousands of clones, roughly four fifths of which appear only once. The sequencing sample was made of peripheral blood. All receptors come from a woman in her sixties or seventies with acute or convalescent COVID-19. CDR3s include the opening cysteine and the closing phenylalanine or tryptophan. Each record gives: J gene, clone size, D gene, V gene, CDR3 DNA, CDR3 protein. D genes are given only for firm matches. Expanded clones get a size class; other rows say once, few or many, or leave the size out.

TRBJ2-4 | once | - | TRBV3-1/TRBV3-2 | TGTGCCAGCAGCCAAGGGGCCACCATTCAGTACTTC | CASSQGATIQYF
TRBJ1-1 | few | - | TRBV5-1 | TGCGCCAGCAGCTTGGAGGGGCGGAACACTGAAGCTTTCTTT | CASSLEGRNTEAFF
TRBJ2-5 | - | TRBD2 | TRBV7-6 | TGTGCCAGCAGCACGTCTAGCGGGAGGGTGGGAGAGACCCAGTACTTC | CASSTSSGRVGETQYF
TRBJ1-2 | few | - | TRBV6-6 | TGTGCCAGCAGTCCCATGCGGAGACAGGACTATGGCTACACCTTC | CASSPMRRQDYGYTF
TRBJ2-2 | - | - | TRBV6-5 | TGTGCCAGCACCGCGCCCTGGGCCGGGAAGCTGTTTTTT | CASTAPWAGKLFF
TRBJ2-5 | once | - | TRBV6-6 | TGTGCCAGCAGTTCAACCCAGGGTTTACAAGAGACCCAGTACTTC | CASSSTQGLQETQYF
TRBJ1-1 | - | - | TRBV2 | TGTGCCGGCAACACAGGCTACACTGAAGCTTTCTTT | CAGNTGYTEAFF
TRBJ2-3 | once | TRBD1 | TRBV10-3 | TGTGCCATCAGAGACCGGGACAGGGTACCAGATACGCAGTATTTT | CAIRDRDRVPDTQYF
TRBJ1-2 | - | TRBD1 | TRBV3-1/TRBV3-2 | TGTGCCAGCAGCCAAACAGGGGGAGATGGCTACACCTTC | CASSQTGGDGYTF
TRBJ2-3 | - | TRBD2 | TRBV20-1 | TGCAGTGCTAGTTTAGCGGGAAGCACAGATACGCAGTATTTT | CSASLAGSTDTQYF
TRBJ2-1 | - | TRBD2 | TRBV5-4 | TGTGCCAGCAGCTTGGGTCGGACTAGCGGGAGAACTAAGCAGTTCTTC | CASSLGRTSGRTKQFF
TRBJ1-2 | - | TRBD1 | TRBV5-8 | TGTGCCAGCAGCTTGGGACAGGGGAACTATGGCTACACCTTC | CASSLGQGNYGYTF
TRBJ1-2 | - | - | TRBV7-9 | TGTGCCAGCAGCTTAGAGACAGGACAGTACGGCTACACCTTC | CASSLETGQYGYTF
TRBJ1-1 | few | TRBD1 | TRBV18 | TGTGCCAGCTCACCCCAACAGGGGGCCAGTAGCACTGAAGCTTTCTTT | CASSPQQGASSTEAFF
TRBJ1-1 | - | - | TRBV18 | TGTGCCAGCTCACCCCTACAGGCCATGAACACTGAAGCTTTCTTT | CASSPLQAMNTEAFF
TRBJ2-2 | - | TRBD1 | TRBV6-5 | TGTGCCAGCAAACAGGGGGCCGGCACCGGGGAGCTGTTTTTT | CASKQGAGTGELFF
TRBJ1-1 | - | TRBD1 | TRBV5-5 | TGTGCCAGCGCGACAGGGATGAACACTGAAGCTTTCTTT | CASATGMNTEAFF
TRBJ1-6 | - | TRBD1 | TRBV14 | TGTGCCAGCAGCAACAGGGGGCGGCCCCCAAACTATAATTCACCCCTCCACTTT | CASSNRGRPPNYNSPLHF
TRBJ1-5 | - | TRBD1 | TRBV28 | TGTGCCAGCAGAACAGGGGGCGAATGGAATCAGCCCCAGCATTTT | CASRTGGEWNQPQHF
TRBJ1-1 | few | - | TRBV19 | TGTGCCAGTAGTACGAGGGGGAGAGGACAGTCGAGGGACACTGAAGCTTTCTTT | CASSTRGRGQSRDTEAFF
TRBJ2-7 | - | - | TRBV30 | TGTGCCTGGTCCCGACGGCCCGGGACACCGGTCTACGAGCAGTACTTC | CAWSRRPGTPVYEQYF
TRBJ2-7 | - | - | TRBV20-1 | TGCAGTGGCCTTGTCGGGTACGAGCAGTACTTC | CSGLVGYEQYF
TRBJ2-1 | - | - | TRBV6-5 | TGTGCCAGCAGACCTGAACCGAGTGCCCAACAGTTCTTC | CASRPEPSAQQFF
TRBJ2-1 | once | TRBD1 | TRBV3-1/TRBV3-2 | TGTGCCAGCAGCCAAGTTTATGAGACAGGGGGGGACAATGAGCAGTTCTTC | CASSQVYETGGDNEQFF
TRBJ1-5 | few | - | TRBV2 | TGTGCCAGCAGTGAACGGGTCGGGGGGGGCAATCAGCCCCAGCATTTT | CASSERVGGGNQPQHF
TRBJ1-2 | - | TRBD1 | TRBV19 | TGTGCCAGTAATATGGGGGCACTGACAGGGAAGGATGGCTACACCTTC | CASNMGALTGKDGYTF
TRBJ1-5 | - | - | TRBV19 | TGTGCCAGTAGTATAACAGGAACCAATCAGCCCCAGCATTTT | CASSITGTNQPQHF
TRBJ1-1 | - | TRBD1 | TRBV18 | TGTGCCAGCTCGCCCGAGACAGGGTCCACTGAAGCTTTCTTT | CASSPETGSTEAFF
TRBJ1-1 | - | - | TRBV20-1 | TGCAGTGGGGGGGGTCACACTGAAGCTTTCTTT | CSGGGHTEAFF
TRBJ2-2 | - | TRBD2 | TRBV7-2 | TGTGCCAGCAGCTCAATAGCGGGGGGGAACACCGGGGAGCTGTTTTTT | CASSSIAGGNTGELFF
TRBJ2-5 | - | - | TRBV2 | TGTGCCAGCAAGCAGGGGCTCCAAGAGACCCAGTACTTC | CASKQGLQETQYF
TRBJ2-2 | once | - | TRBV14 | TGTGCCAGCAGCCCACCTACAGGCTTGAACACCGGGGAGCTGTTTTTT | CASSPPTGLNTGELFF
TRBJ2-1 | - | TRBD2 | TRBV10-2 | TGCGCCAGCAGTGAGCCGGGACTAGCGGTAAACAATGAGCAGTTCTTC | CASSEPGLAVNNEQFF
TRBJ2-3 | - | - | TRBV11-2 | TGTGCCAGCAGCAAGGGGCGGCAGCTCGGCACAGATACGCAGTATTTT | CASSKGRQLGTDTQYF
TRBJ1-1 | - | TRBD1 | TRBV5-4 | TGTGCCAGCAGCCCTACAGGGACAGCGAACACTGAAGCTTTCTTT | CASSPTGTANTEAFF
TRBJ2-5 | - | - | TRBV6-4 | TGTGCCAGCAGTGACTCGGACTTCAGAAAAGAGACCCAGTACTTC | CASSDSDFRKETQYF
TRBJ1-6 | - | TRBD1 | TRBV2 | TGTGCCAGCAGGCCGGGACAGGGTTATTCACCCCTCCACTTT | CASRPGQGYSPLHF
TRBJ2-3 | - | TRBD1 | TRBV7-7 | TGTGCTAGCAGCTTAGGGACAGCCATCCCTGGGGATACGCAGTATTTT | CASSLGTAIPGDTQYF
TRBJ2-3 | - | TRBD2 | TRBV30 | TGTGCTATCAGGACTAGCGGGGGCTGGGGCACAGATACGCAGTATTTT | CAIRTSGGWGTDTQYF
TRBJ1-1 | - | - | TRBV19 | TGTGCCAGTAGTGTCAGGGGAGTGGGATCGAACACTGAAGCTTTCTTT | CASSVRGVGSNTEAFF
TRBJ1-4 | few | TRBD1 | TRBV19 | TGTGCCAGTAGGAAGTCCAGGGGGCTCACTGAAAAACTGTTTTTT | CASRKSRGLTEKLFF
TRBJ1-2 | - | - | TRBV29-1 | TGCAGCGTTGACGGGACATCTGGCTACACCTTC | CSVDGTSGYTF
TRBJ1-1 | - | - | TRBV18 | TGTGCCAGCTCACGATCTCAACTTGGGGGGATGAACACTGAAGCTTTCTTT | CASSRSQLGGMNTEAFF
TRBJ1-5 | - | - | TRBV2 | TGTGCCAGCAGTGTTGGGCAGGGAAGCAATCAGCCCCAGCATTTT | CASSVGQGSNQPQHF
TRBJ1-2 | - | - | TRBV7-6 | TGTGCCAGCAGCTCATATCCCGGAGTTGGCGTGTATGGCTACACCTTC | CASSSYPGVGVYGYTF
TRBJ2-3 | - | - | TRBV27 | TGTGCCAGCAGATCACAGGCTGTAAGCACAGATACGCAGTATTTT | CASRSQAVSTDTQYF
TRBJ1-1 | - | - | TRBV5-1 | TGCGCCAGCAGCTTAGGTGGGGGACAGAACACTGAAGCTTTCTTT | CASSLGGGQNTEAFF